The rows below give T cell receptor beta chains drawn from one sample of a study of T cell responses to AZD1222 COVID-19 vaccine. Some clones are missing from TCRdb's copy, which holds only in-frame ones; the method was immunoSEQ multiplex PCR. The repertoire holds roughly 150,000 clones, with about nine tenths as singletons. The starting material was peripheral blood, obtained on day 0 of MenACWY control vaccination. These receptors were taken from an adult in good health. Both conserved end residues are part of each CDR3.

v_call	j_call	cdr3_aa
TRBV18	TRBJ1-1	CASSPRVIREGTEAFF
TRBV2	TRBJ1-4	CASSEQGGEKLFF
TRBV7-8	TRBJ1-5	CASSLVTGGSSNQPQHF
TRBV19	TRBJ1-5	CASSRDSSGSRSNQPQHF
TRBV5-6	TRBJ1-2	CASSLPSGGRGGGYTF
TRBV18	TRBJ2-2	CASSPIFSGSRGELFF
TRBV4-3	TRBJ2-2	CASSQATGTHTGELFF
TRBV11-2	TRBJ2-7	CASSLGSRWYEQYF
TRBV7-9	TRBJ1-1	CASSRTDHTEAFF
TRBV14	TRBJ1-1	CASSQASTEAFF
TRBV21-1	TRBJ1-2	CASSSAGRNRYTF
TRBV19	TRBJ1-4	CASSIADRGKLFF
TRBV2	TRBJ2-5	CASSAVRGWYQETQYF
TRBV5-5	TRBJ2-1	CASSSLTGSYNEQFF
TRBV28	TRBJ2-4	CASSLLRARGRNIQYF
TRBV11-3	TRBJ1-1	CASSWTGEGTEAFF
TRBV5-1	TRBJ2-5	CASSSAYQETQYF
TRBV6-2/TRBV6-3	TRBJ1-2	CASSRDGTGYGYTF
TRBV10-3	TRBJ1-2	CAISPGTGPYGYTF
TRBV7-9	TRBJ2-7	CAVFYGTGAAYEQYF
TRBV27	TRBJ1-5	CASGDRGDQPQHF
TRBV5-1	TRBJ1-1	CASRAYSNTEAFF
TRBV2	TRBJ1-5	CASSMGQYNQPQHF
TRBV7-3	TRBJ2-3	CASRHGPGSPKSTDTQYF
TRBV20-1	TRBJ2-3	CSASPRNPTDTQYF
TRBV19	TRBJ2-7	CASSSQLAGAYEQYF
TRBV20-1	TRBJ1-1	CSAKSKPEAFF
TRBV4-3	TRBJ2-2	CASSQDLGDTGELFF
TRBV24-1	TRBJ2-1	CATSDSLDKALDEQFF
TRBV13	TRBJ1-5	CASSLGRGGPSNQPQHF
TRBV7-3	TRBJ2-2	CASSLREGGELFF